Each of the 31 T cell receptor beta chains below was sequenced from the same sample in a study of TIL therapy for anti-PD-1-resistant metastatic lung cancer. This was the immunoSEQ v3 assay. Using immunoSEQ multiplex PCR, the repertoire was profiled, and TCRdb retains in-frame clones only, with some absent. The repertoire holds approximately 12,000 clones, 58% seen once, with 6% to 8% in the top ten. The time point: pre-treatment sample, taken before nivolumab and TIL therapy. The tumor samples were excised metastases, mostly pleural nodules or supraclavicular lymph nodes. The material was tumor tissue, obtained at baseline. These receptors were obtained from a person between 25 and 79 years old with non-small cell lung cancer.

This clone is medium-sized in the sample. The chain joins TRBV6-2 or TRBV6-3 to TRBJ1-1; D is ambiguous. Deletions cut 2 bases from V and 0 bases from J, with 13 bases between. Germline-derived CDR1 and CDR2 are MNHEY and SVGEGT. CDR3 size: 16 residues. CDR3 sequence reads: CASSYPNIVLNTEAFF. CDR3 in DNA: TGTGCCAGCAGTTACCCAAATATAGTGCTGAACACTGAAGCTTTCTTT.

The chain employs TRBV28 and TRBJ2-3; D may correspond to TRBD1 or TRBD2 (5 bases each). V was clipped by 3 bases and J by 4 bases, with 8 bases between them. Per germline, CDR1 MDHEN and CDR2 SYDVKM. There are 13 residues in the CDR3. This CDR3 is CASSFRGADTQYF. CDR3 in DNA: TGTGCCAGCAGTTTTCGAGGGGCAGATACGCAGTATTTT.

This CDR3 reads CASSQATPQALSSYNSPLHF. DNA of the CDR3: TGCGCCAGCAGCCAAGCTACACCCCAGGCCCTGAGCTCCTATAATTCACCCCTCCACTTT. This chain links TRBV4-1 with TRBJ1-6; D gene ambiguous. The V end lost 1 base, the J end lost 0 bases, and 19 bases lay between the germline ends. The CDR3 spans 20 residues. Germline V CDR1 and CDR2: MGHRA, YSYEKL.

In this sample, this clone turned up a few times. The chain carries TRBV6-5 and TRBJ2-3; possible D gene TRBD2, 5 bases. The V gene's germline CDR1 is MNHEY and CDR2 SVGAGI. The CDR3 is 12 amino acids. V lost 6 bases and J 7 bases, leaving 11 bases between the germline ends. The CDR3 here is CASSAGVNTQYF. The CDR3 DNA reads as TGTGCCAGCAGCGCCGGGGTGAATACGCAGTATTTT.

This chain links TRBV4-1 with TRBJ2-6; 7 bases match TRBD1. Germline CDR1 MGHRA, CDR2 YSYEKL. The V segment lost 0 bases and the J segment 0 bases; nucleotides outside the gene matches: 5. The CDR3 extends over 18 amino acids. DNA of the CDR3: TGCGCCAGCAGCCAAGAGGGACAGAGGAGCTCTGGGGCCAACGTCCTGACTTTC. This translates into CASSQEGQRSSGANVLTF.

The chain uses TRBV30 and TRBJ2-1; no clear D. The V end lost 2 bases, the J end lost 6 bases, and 8 bases lay between the germline ends. The CDR3 is 12 residues long. CDR1 is GTSNPN, CDR2 SVGIG, per germline (reference sequence). CDR3 loop: CAWSKQINEQFF. The CDR3 DNA is TGTGCCTGGAGTAAGCAGATCAATGAGCAGTTCTTC.

The sample holds a few counts of this clone. This specimen includes other DNA sequences encoding the same CDR3. The CDR3: CASSVTGGFDNEQFF. CDR3 nucleotides: TGTGCCAGCAGCGTTACAGGGGGCTTCGACAATGAGCAGTTCTTC. V gene TRBV9 combines with J gene TRBJ2-1, with TRBD1 identical over 9 bases. With V trimmed by 2 bases and J by 5 bases, 5 bases remained unmatched. CDR3 length: 15 residues. The germline V gene encodes CDR1 SGDLS and CDR2 YYNGEE.

This clone was counted only a few times. This chain joins TRBV4-1 and TRBJ1-3, with D uncertain. Germline lookup yields CDR1 MGHRA and CDR2 YSYEKL. Trimming left V 4 bases short and J 0 bases short, with 19 bases between. CDR3 length equals 18 residues. In nucleotides, the CDR3 is TGCGCCAGCAGCCCCCTCCCTCGGTATACCTACTCTGGAAACACCATATATTTT. Translation gives CASSPLPRYTYSGNTIYF.

This clone has a handful of counts. The chain joins TRBV2 to TRBJ1-2; the D is unclear. V was clipped by 3 bases and J by 0 bases, with 11 bases between them. This CDR3 is built from 15 residues. Germline CDR1 and CDR2: SNHLY and FYNNEI. The CDR3, as DNA: TGTGCCAGCAGTGACTTAGAGTTAGCTAACTATGGCTACACCTTC. It yields the protein CASSDLELANYGYTF.

This clone is categorized as medium-sized. The chain carries TRBV7-2 and TRBJ1-3; D may be TRBD1 (5 bases). Germline V gene data show CDR1 as SGHTA and CDR2 as FQGNSA. CDR3 size: 15 residues. V dropped 5 bases and J dropped 1 base, with 12 bases sitting between them. CDR3 amino acids: CASSPWGGSGNTIYF. The CDR3 coding sequence is TGTGCCAGCAGCCCTTGGGGGGGATCTGGAAACACCATATATTTT.

V and J are TRBV20-1 and TRBJ1-1; unclear D gene. The CDR3 is made up of 11 amino acids. V was clipped by 3 bases and J by 1 base, with 3 bases between them. Germline CDR1 and CDR2: DFQATT and SNEGSKA (reference sequence). CDR3 sequence: CSARRNTEAFF. CDR3 in DNA: TGCAGTGCTAGGCGGAACACTGAAGCTTTCTTT.

J is TRBJ1-5 and V is TRBV14; 8 positions match TRBD1. J lost 11 bases, V lost 4 bases, and 4 bases had no gene match. The germline V gene encodes CDR1 SGHDN and CDR2 FVKESK. The CDR3 extends over 12 amino acids. In DNA, the CDR3 is TGTGCCAGCAGCCTATCGGGACAGGCCCAGCATTTT. This translates into CASSLSGQAQHF.

This chain links TRBV4-2 with TRBJ2-5; tentative D call: TRBD2 (6 bases). Germline V lookup: CDR1 LGHNA, CDR2 YNFKEQ. V was shortened by 4 bases and J by 1 base, with 16 bases between the two germline ends. This CDR3 spans 16 amino acids. In DNA, the CDR3 is TGTGCCAGCAGCCCGTGGTCCACCGGGGGCCAAGAGACCCAGTACTTC. Protein sequence: CASSPWSTGGQETQYF.

The chain has TRBV2 and TRBJ2-1; no reliable D call. The V gene's germline CDR1 is SNHLY and CDR2 FYNNEI. Deletions cut 3 bases from V and 10 bases from J, with 10 bases between. The CDR3 is 12 residues long. Here the CDR3 reads CASSDDLIEQFF. Here the CDR3 DNA reads TGTGCCAGCAGTGATGACCTAATAGAGCAGTTCTTC.

This clone is medium-sized. The chain recombines TRBV18 with TRBJ2-3; unclear D gene. This CDR3 region has 14 residues. Trimming left V 6 bases short and J 0 bases short, with 10 bases between. Germline values: CDR1 KGHSH, CDR2 LQKENI. The CDR3 is CASSLAASTDTQYF. The CDR3 DNA reads TGTGCCAGCTCCCTTGCAGCTAGCACAGATACGCAGTATTTT.

This chain uses TRBV5-5 with TRBJ2-5; D possibly uses TRBD1 or TRBD2 (5 bases each). Germline V lookup: CDR1 SGHKS, CDR2 YYEKEE (reference sequence). The CDR3 runs to 15 residues. Trimming shortened V by 4 bases and J by 8 bases, and 21 bases separated the two germline ends. Here the CDR3 reads CASSLRGTPWETQYF. The DNA for the CDR3 is TGTGCCAGCAGCCTCCGGGGCACCCCTTGGGAAACCCAGTACTTC. The variable domain in full, completed from reference TRBV5-5 and TRBJ2-5, reads DAGVTQSPTHLIKTRGQQVTLRCSPISGHKSVSWYQQVLGQGPQFIFQYYEKEERGRGNFPDRFSARQFPNYSSELNVNALLLGDSALYLCASSLRGTPWETQYFGPGTRLLVL.

V is TRBV19 and J is TRBJ1-2, with 7 bases lining up with TRBD1. V gave up 3 bases and J gave up 4 bases; unmatched junction bases: 8. Germline V CDR1 and CDR2: LNHDA, SQIVND (reference sequence). CDR3 length: 15 residues. CDR3 loop: CASSISDRAIYGYTF. The CDR3 DNA follows: TGTGCCAGTAGTATCTCCGACAGGGCGATCTATGGCTACACCTTC.

This sequence joins TRBV2 and TRBJ1-5; 9 bases line up with TRBD1. CDR3 size: 16 residues. The V segment lost 5 bases and the J segment 4 bases; nucleotides outside the gene matches: 9. Germline loops: CDR1 SNHLY, CDR2 FYNNEI. The chain's CDR3 is CASSLTGGAGNQPQHF. CDR3 DNA: TGTGCCAGCAGTCTTACAGGGGGCGCGGGAAATCAGCCCCAGCATTTT. The complete variable domain, with remaining parts taken from reference TRBV2 and TRBJ1-5, reads EPEVTQTPSHQVTQMGQEVILRCVPISNHLYFYWYRQILGQKVEFLVSFYNNEISEKSEIFDDQFSVERPDGSNFTLKIRSTKLEDSAMYFCASSLTGGAGNQPQHFGDGTRLSIL.

The chain links TRBV30 to TRBJ2-1; 8 bases are shared with TRBD1. Unmatched junction bases numbered 2, after V lost 4 bases and J lost 3 bases. CDR1 GTSNPN and CDR2 SVGIG come from the germline V gene (reference sequence). This CDR3 spans 13 amino acids. CDR3 loop: CAWTGGYYNEQFF. DNA of the CDR3: TGTGCCTGGACAGGGGGCTACTACAATGAGCAGTTCTTC.

This clone was counted only a few times. The chain is built from TRBV19 and TRBJ2-2; 9 bases line up with TRBD1. CDR1 LNHDA and CDR2 SQIVND come from the germline V gene (reference sequence). The CDR3 spans 16 residues. The ends lost 7 bases at V and 3 bases at J; junction bases unmatched: 9. The CDR3 region is CASTALDRGDTGELFF. The CDR3 DNA reads TGTGCCAGTACCGCACTGGACAGGGGCGACACCGGGGAGCTGTTTTTT. Complete variable domain (other parts from reference TRBV19 and TRBJ2-2): DGGITQSPKYLFRKEGQNVTLSCEQNLNHDAMYWYRQDPGQGLRLIYYSQIVNDFQKGDIAEGYSVSREKKESFPLTVTSAQKNPTAFYLCASTALDRGDTGELFFGEGSRLTVL.

The sample holds a few counts of this clone. This chain uses TRBV28 with TRBJ1-5; unclear D gene. Trimming removed 6 bases at V and 6 bases at J, with 12 bases between. This CDR3 is 13 amino acids long. Germline V gene data show CDR1 as MDHEN and CDR2 as SYDVKM. This CDR3 reads CASRYSLGQPQHF. In DNA form, the CDR3 reads TGTGCCAGCAGGTACAGTTTGGGTCAGCCCCAGCATTTT.

This clone has just a few counts. The chain recombines TRBV7-3 with TRBJ2-2; D might be TRBD1 (6 bases). V lost 3 bases and J 15 bases, leaving 17 bases between the germline ends. Germline CDR1 and CDR2: SGHTA and FQGTGA. The CDR3 is made up of 13 amino acids. DNA of the CDR3: TGTGCCAGCAGCTTTAACATACAGGGCCCGGTGTTTTTT. Its protein product is CASSFNIQGPVFF.

This clone has more than one count but fewer than ten. V and J are TRBV5-1 and TRBJ1-3, with a weak D call TRBD1 (6 bases). Germline V gives CDR1 SGHRS, CDR2 YFSETQ. V was shortened by 4 bases and J by 3 bases, with 17 bases between the two germline ends. CDR3 size: 16 residues. Here the CDR3 reads CASSPAAGQFGNTIYF. The CDR3 region has the DNA TGCGCCAGCAGCCCAGCAGCAGGACAGTTTGGAAACACCATATATTTT.

This sequence joins TRBV6-6 and TRBJ1-2, with D unresolved. Deletions cut 2 bases from V and 5 bases from J, with 3 bases between. CDR3 size: 11 residues. Germline V CDR1 and CDR2: MNHNY, SVGAGI (reference sequence). CDR3 DNA sequence: TGTGCCAGCAGTTACGGGTATGGCTACACCTTC. Translated: CASSYGYGYTF.

The V call is TRBV7-6, the J call TRBJ2-7; the match to TRBD1 covers 10 bases. CDR1 SGHVS and CDR2 FNYEAQ come from the germline V gene. V lost 3 bases, J lost 6 bases, and 5 bases stayed unmatched. The CDR3 has 14 residues. CDR3 bases: TGTGCCAGCAGCTTGGGACAGGGGCTCGGCGAGCAGTACTTC. Amino acid sequence: CASSLGQGLGEQYF.

V and J are TRBV10-2 and TRBJ1-5, with 8 positions matching TRBD1. CDR3 length: 13 amino acids. V was clipped by 2 bases and J by 16 bases; unmatched bases: 10. CDR1 is WSHSY, CDR2 SAAADI, per germline. CDR3 in amino acids: CASSEADDRGRHF. The CDR3 DNA reads as TGCGCCAGCAGTGAGGCCGATGACAGGGGAAGACATTTT.

This clone was seen a handful of times. The chain recombines TRBV4-1 with TRBJ1-3, with D perhaps matching TRBD1 (5 bases). The germline gives CDR1 MGHRA, CDR2 YSYEKL. V gave up 1 base and J gave up 4 bases, with 14 bases separating them. The CDR3 runs 16 residues. For the CDR3, the DNA is TGCGCCAGCAGCCAAGTTTACGGGGCTGGGGGAAACACCATATATTTT. It is translated as CASSQVYGAGGNTIYF.

The J gene is TRBJ1-2, the V gene TRBV2; D call uncertain. This CDR3 region has 13 residues. The V end was cut by 2 bases, the J end by 5 bases, with 9 bases between. Germline V gene sequence: CDR1 SNHLY, CDR2 FYNNEI. The CDR3 region has the DNA TGTGCCAGCAGTGAAAGGGCAGTATATGGCTACACCTTC. Translation: CASSERAVYGYTF.

This clone was detected a few times. V and J are TRBV4-1 and TRBJ2-1; D is uncertain. Germline loops: CDR1 MGHRA, CDR2 YSYEKL. The CDR3 covers 14 residues. Trimming pared 3 bases from V and 9 bases from J, leaving 15 bases between. CDR3 loop: CASSHWFGETEQFF. The CDR3 coding sequence is TGCGCCAGCAGCCATTGGTTTGGGGAAACTGAGCAGTTCTTC.

J is TRBJ1-6 and V is TRBV18; D is uncertain. With 6 bases removed from V and 5 bases from J, the gap between germline ends came to 11 bases. The germline CDR1 and CDR2 sequences are KGHSH and LQKENI. The CDR3 length is 14 residues. CDR3 nucleotides: TGTGCCAGCTCCGCTGGGATCGATAATTCACCCCTCCACTTT. This encodes CASSAGIDNSPLHF.

The chain employs TRBV2 and TRBJ1-3; D unclear. Between the trimmed V and J ends, which lost 3 bases and 0 bases, there was a span of 6 bases. The CDR3 length is 14 residues. In germline, CDR1 is SNHLY, CDR2 FYNNEI. The CDR3 DNA follows: TGTGCCAGCAGTGATGGGCGCTCTGGAAACACCATATATTTT. This codes for CASSDGRSGNTIYF. Complete variable domain (other parts from reference TRBV2 and TRBJ1-3): EPEVTQTPSHQVTQMGQEVILRCVPISNHLYFYWYRQILGQKVEFLVSFYNNEISEKSEIFDDQFSVERPDGSNFTLKIRSTKLEDSAMYFCASSDGRSGNTIYFGEGSWLTVV.